These T cell receptor beta chains were read from a single sample in a study of T-cell memory formation after mild COVID-19. TCRdb called the 5' RACE reads again in MiXCR, with one record for every CDR3 protein. The sample contains hundreds of thousands of distinct CDR3 sequences, about a fifth of which appear only once. Sequencing was done on a sample of PBMCs or a T cell subset sorted from them (not recorded which). These receptors came from an adult woman who had mild COVID-19 (a few samples of this study predate the infection). Cell type and time point are not known. Each CDR3 is given with its conserved first and last residue.

V gene | CDR3 protein
TRBV12-3/TRBV12-4 | CASSFRPHEQYF
TRBV6-5 | CASSPTIGVGGYTF
TRBV6-6 | CASILSPAMNTGELFF
TRBV7-8 | CASSFLSERSSYNEQFF
TRBV10-3 | CAISESARPYEQYF
TRBV15 | CATSRDQVGRGQFF
TRBV5-1 | CASSMGQPNSPLHF
TRBV18 | CASSRDRELNEQFF
TRBV28 | CASSLGGQGYTGELFF
TRBV19 | CASSDHRSGPQHF
TRBV15 | CATSVDTFSGANVLTF
TRBV24-1 | CATRGRAGYGYTF
TRBV9 | CASSVSGGSNQPQHF
TRBV6-5 | CASSYSWGNTEAFF
TRBV11-3 | CASSLGTSGSFQETQYF
TRBV20-1 | CSARDRTVVYGYTF
TRBV20-1 | CSATSGVYNEQFF
TRBV25-1 | CASSESSGETQYF
TRBV20-1 | CSASGRTMNTEAFF
TRBV12-3/TRBV12-4 | CASSSVNQPQHF
TRBV20-1 | CSARDGEGLRETQYF
TRBV12-3/TRBV12-4 | CASTRLSEGGGELFF
TRBV5-5 | CASSFFGPNYGYTF
TRBV7-6 | CASSATRTGSGNTIYF
TRBV6-2/TRBV6-3 | CASSPPEDGRREQYF
TRBV20-1 | CSAPRGSGRNIQYF
TRBV15 | CATSRVVTDTQYF
TRBV12-3/TRBV12-4 | CASSQQGKGSWRGPDTQYF
TRBV20-1 | CSVGVAGGQETQYF
TRBV10-3 | CAISEGQGASAGYEQYF
TRBV7-2 | CASSLDRDGRNEKLFF
TRBV11-1 | CASGRGTVSEQYF
TRBV7-6 | CASSFTESQQFF
TRBV9 | CASSVDEDRRGNTIYF
TRBV7-9 | CASSLEGWTEAFF
TRBV5-1 | CASSQNTGTTEAFF
TRBV5-1 | CASSLAGTGTYEQYF
TRBV7-6 | CASSPRQGVNYGYTF
TRBV20-1 | CSASYLARGPGNQPQHF
TRBV27 | CASSSNGQPDTQYF
TRBV29-1 | CSVERTSGGTQYF
TRBV7-2 | CASTLGRELFF
TRBV7-2 | CASSPRPKAGADTQYF
TRBV20-1 | CSAPLGSSYEQYF
TRBV14 | CASSQGQPWPLHF
TRBV12-3/TRBV12-4 | CASSLGSGGYLAQYF
TRBV12-3/TRBV12-4 | CASSNAGEAFF
TRBV5-1 | CASSSDSALDTQYF
TRBV12-3/TRBV12-4 | CASSVTWEQYF
TRBV7-9 | CASSSWTSSPSDTQYF
TRBV4-2 | CASSQVAGKETQYF